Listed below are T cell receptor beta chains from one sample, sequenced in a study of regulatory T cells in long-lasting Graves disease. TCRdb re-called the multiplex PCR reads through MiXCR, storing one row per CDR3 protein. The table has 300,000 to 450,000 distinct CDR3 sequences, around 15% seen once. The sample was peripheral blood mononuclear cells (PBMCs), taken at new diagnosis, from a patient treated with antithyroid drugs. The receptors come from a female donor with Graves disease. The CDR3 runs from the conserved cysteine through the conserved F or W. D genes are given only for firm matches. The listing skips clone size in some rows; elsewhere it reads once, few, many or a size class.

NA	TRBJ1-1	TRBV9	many	CASSPPRGDTEAFF	TGTGCCAGCAGCCCTCCGCGGGGCGACACTGAAGCTTTCTTT
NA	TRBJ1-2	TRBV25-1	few	CASSEYVAENSRGYTF	TGTGCCAGCAGTGAATATGTGGCGGAAAACTCGAGGGGCTACACCTTC
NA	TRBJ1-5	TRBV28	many	CATRGGARDQPQHF	TGTGCTACCCGGGGGGGGGCTCGAGATCAGCCCCAGCATTTT
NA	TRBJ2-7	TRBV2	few	CASTEGFNYEQYF	TGTGCCAGCACCGAGGGCTTTAACTACGAGCAGTACTTC
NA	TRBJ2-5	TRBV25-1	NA	CASDDRGKWYF	TGTGCCAGCGACGATCGGGGAAAATGGTACTTC
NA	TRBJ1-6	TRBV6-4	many	CASSYSPLGGNSPLHF	TGTGCCAGCAGCTATTCACCCTTGGGGGGAAATTCACCCCTCCACTTT
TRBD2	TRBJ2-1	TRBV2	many	CASMSVAGGYNEQFF	TGTGCCAGCATGAGCGTAGCGGGAGGTTACAATGAGCAGTTCTTC
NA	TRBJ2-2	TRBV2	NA	CASIRGGETGELFF	TGTGCCAGCATCAGGGGTGGAGAAACCGGGGAGCTGTTTTTT
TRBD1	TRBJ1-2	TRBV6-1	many	CASSRDSYGYTF	TGTGCCAGCAGCCGGGACAGCTATGGCTACACCTTC
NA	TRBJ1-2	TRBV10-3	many	CAISKDGTNYGYTF	TGTGCCATCAGTAAAGACGGAACTAACTATGGCTACACCTTC
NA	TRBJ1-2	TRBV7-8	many	CASSLVDTGDYGYTF	TGTGCCAGCAGCTTGGTGGACACTGGGGACTATGGCTACACCTTC
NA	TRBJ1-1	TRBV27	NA	CASSLVPGGRVMGTFF	TGTGCCAGCAGTTTGGTCCCAGGCGGGCGGGTGATGGGAACTTTCTTT
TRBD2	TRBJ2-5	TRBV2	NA	CASKGTSGRQTQYF	TGTGCCAGCAAAGGGACTAGCGGGAGACAGACCCAGTACTTC
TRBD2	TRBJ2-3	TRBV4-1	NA	CASSLLAGAGTDTQYF	TGCGCCAGCAGCCTACTAGCGGGAGCTGGGACAGATACGCAGTATTTT
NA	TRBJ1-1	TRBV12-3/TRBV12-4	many	CASSPSRVEAFF	TGTGCCAGCAGTCCCTCGCGGGTTGAAGCTTTCTTT
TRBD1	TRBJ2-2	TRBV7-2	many	CASSDDRGAGELFF	TGTGCCAGCAGCGACGACAGGGGGGCCGGGGAGCTGTTTTTT
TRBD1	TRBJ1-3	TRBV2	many	CASSVGQARSTIYF	TGTGCCAGCAGCGTCGGACAGGCCAGAAGCACCATATATTTT
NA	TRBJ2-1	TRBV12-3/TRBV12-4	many	CASSPERVTYNEQFF	TGTGCCAGCAGTCCGGAGCGGGTAACCTACAATGAGCAGTTCTTC
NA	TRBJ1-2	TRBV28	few	CASSLSDWGYGYTF	TGTGCCAGCAGTTTAAGTGATTGGGGCTATGGCTACACCTTC
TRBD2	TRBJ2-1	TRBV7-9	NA	CASSSGTSDPLEQFF	TGTGCCAGCAGCTCCGGGACTAGCGACCCCCTTGAGCAGTTCTTC
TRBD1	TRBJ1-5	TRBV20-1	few	CSALLDRGDSNQPQHF	TGCAGTGCTCTTTTGGACAGGGGCGATAGCAATCAGCCCCAGCATTTT
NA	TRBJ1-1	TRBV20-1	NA	CSAPGGGGAFF	TGCAGTGCTCCTGGCGGGGGTGGGGCTTTCTTT
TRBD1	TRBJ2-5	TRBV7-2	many	CASSWTGDGKTQYF	TGTGCCAGCAGTTGGACAGGGGACGGCAAGACCCAGTACTTC
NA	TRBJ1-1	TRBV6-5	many	CASSYSIRTQINQAFF	TGTGCCAGCAGTTACTCGATAAGGACCCAAATCAACCAAGCTTTCTTT
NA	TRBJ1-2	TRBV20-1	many	CSARASGEASNYGYTF	TGCAGTGCTAGAGCTTCCGGGGAGGCAAGCAACTATGGCTACACCTTC
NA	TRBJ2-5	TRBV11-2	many	CASSFTVGNQETQYF	TGTGCCAGCAGCTTTACGGTGGGCAATCAAGAGACCCAGTACTTC
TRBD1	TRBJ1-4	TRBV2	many	CASRTDRGNEKLFF	TGTGCCAGCAGGACTGACAGGGGAAATGAAAAACTGTTTTTT
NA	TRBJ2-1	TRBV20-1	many	CSASGNYNEQFF	TGCAGTGCTAGCGGGAACTACAATGAGCAGTTCTTC
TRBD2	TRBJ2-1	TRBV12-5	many	CASGFAAGGRAWNEQFF	TGTGCTAGTGGTTTCGCCGCGGGCGGGAGGGCCTGGAATGAGCAGTTCTTC
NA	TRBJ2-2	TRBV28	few	CASRVATGELFF	TGTGCCAGCAGGGTAGCAACCGGGGAGCTGTTTTTT
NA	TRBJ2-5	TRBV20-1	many	CSATPVGQRETQYF	TGCAGTGCCACCCCGGTGGGGCAGCGGGAGACCCAGTACTTC
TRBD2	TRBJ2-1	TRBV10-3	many	CAISETGTSGDDEQFF	TGTGCCATCAGTGAGACCGGGACTAGCGGGGACGATGAGCAGTTCTTC
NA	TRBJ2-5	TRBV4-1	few	CASSQEGRGRQETQYF	TGCGCCAGCAGCCAAGAGGGGCGGGGCAGACAAGAGACCCAGTACTTC
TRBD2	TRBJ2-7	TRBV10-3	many	CAISETSGRSDEQYF	TGTGCCATCAGTGAGACTAGCGGGAGAAGCGACGAGCAGTACTTC
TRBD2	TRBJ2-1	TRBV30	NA	CAWRLTARGARLANEQFF	TGTGCCTGGAGACTGACCGCGCGGGGGGCCCGCCTGGCTAATGAGCAGTTCTTC
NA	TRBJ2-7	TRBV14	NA	CASSQDALSYEQYF	TGTGCCAGCAGCCAAGATGCGCTTTCCTACGAGCAGTACTTC
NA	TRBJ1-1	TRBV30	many	CAWSVGPTEAFF	TGTGCCTGGAGTGTCGGACCCACTGAAGCTTTCTTT
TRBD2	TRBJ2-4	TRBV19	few	CASSPREGVRNIQYF	TGTGCCAGTAGCCCCCGGGAGGGAGTCAGAAACATTCAGTACTTC
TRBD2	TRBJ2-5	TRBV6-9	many	CASSYRPPGLAGALYQETQYF	TGTGCCAGCAGTTACCGCCCCCCCGGACTAGCGGGGGCCCTGTACCAAGAGACCCAGTACTTC
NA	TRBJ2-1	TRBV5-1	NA	CASSFNAQSYNEQFF	TGCGCCAGCAGCTTCAACGCCCAATCCTACAATGAGCAGTTCTTC